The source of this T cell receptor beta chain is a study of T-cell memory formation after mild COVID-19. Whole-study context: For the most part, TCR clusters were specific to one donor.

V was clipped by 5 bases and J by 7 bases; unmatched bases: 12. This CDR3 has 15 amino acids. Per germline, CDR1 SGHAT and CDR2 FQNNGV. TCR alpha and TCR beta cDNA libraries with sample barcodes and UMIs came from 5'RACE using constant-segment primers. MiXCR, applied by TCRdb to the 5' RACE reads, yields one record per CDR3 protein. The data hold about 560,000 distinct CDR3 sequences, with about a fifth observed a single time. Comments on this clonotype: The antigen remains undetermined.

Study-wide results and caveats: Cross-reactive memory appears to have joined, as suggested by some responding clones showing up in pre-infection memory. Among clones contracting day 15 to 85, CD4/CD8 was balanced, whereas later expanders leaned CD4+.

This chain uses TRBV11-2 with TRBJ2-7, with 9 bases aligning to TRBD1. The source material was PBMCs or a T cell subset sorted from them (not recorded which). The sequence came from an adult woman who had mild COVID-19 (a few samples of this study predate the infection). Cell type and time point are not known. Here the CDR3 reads CASSPRQGEVGEQYF. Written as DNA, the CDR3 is TGTGCCAGCAGCCCTAGACAGGGGGAGGTGGGTGAGCAGTACTTC.